A single sample gave rise to the 20 T cell receptor beta chains below, sequenced in a study of shared clonotypes between healthy human individuals. Profiling relied on immunoSEQ multiplex PCR, and the TCRdb table lists in-frame clones only, not all of them. This sample has 600,000 to 700,000 clones; around 78% occur once, and the top ten carry around 1.7%. The sequencing sample was made of memory CD4+ T cells sorted from blood. Documented subset: CD45RA-negative fraction. These receptors all come from a woman under 40 in good health.

The genes are TRBV30 and TRBJ2-5; TRBD2 agrees at 10 bases. The J call is in doubt because the DNA end fits TRBJ2-7 better. Germline CDR1 reads GTSNPN; CDR2 reads SVGIG (reference sequence). The CDR3 runs to 15 residues. In nucleotides, the CDR3 is TGTGCCTGGAGGTCCCCCCAAGCGGGAGGGCGCGAGCAGTACTTC. This translates into CAWRSPQAGGREQYF.

The chain employs TRBV7-2 and TRBJ1-2; D gene uncertain. Germline-derived CDR1 and CDR2 are SGHTA and FQGNSA. CDR3 length equals 14 residues. V was shortened by 1 base and J by 0 bases, with 6 bases between the two germline ends. CDR3 loop: CASSLELSNYGYTF. CDR3 DNA: TGTGCCAGCAGCTTAGAGTTATCTAACTATGGCTACACCTTC.

A remark on this clone: Other DNA sequences in this specimen translate into the identical CDR3. V usage is TRBV4-1 and J usage is TRBJ1-1; possible D gene TRBD1, 5 bases. CDR3 size: 12 residues. Per the germline V gene, CDR1 is MGHRA and CDR2 is YSYEKL. The V end lost 4 bases, the J end lost 8 bases, and 11 bases lay between the germline ends. Written as DNA, the CDR3 is TGCGCCAGCAGCCGGACCGGGACCGAAGCTTTCTTT. Its protein is CASSRTGTEAFF.

The rearrangement joins TRBV5-1 to TRBJ2-5; D perhaps matches TRBD2 (5 bases). Germline CDR1 is SGHRS and CDR2 is YFSETQ. V was clipped by 4 bases and J by 4 bases, with 17 bases between them. The CDR3 runs 15 residues. CDR3 DNA sequence: TGCGCCAGCAGCCAAGTCGGGGTGATCCGAGAGACCCAGTACTTC. It translates to CASSQVGVIRETQYF.

The V gene is TRBV10-1, the J gene TRBJ2-5, with TRBD1 matching 10 bases. This CDR3 has 16 residues. V lost 3 bases and J lost 0; bases outside the gene matches: 4. Germline assignment: CDR1 WNHNN and CDR2 SYGVQD (reference sequence). CDR3: CASSDGTGADQETQYF. The CDR3, as DNA: TGCGCCAGCAGTGACGGGACAGGGGCTGACCAAGAGACCCAGTACTTC.

The chain employs TRBV28 and TRBJ1-2, with TRBD1 identical over 7 bases. J lost 2 bases, V lost 4 bases, and 4 bases had no gene match. The CDR3 runs 14 residues. From germline, CDR1 is MDHEN and CDR2 SYDVKM. CDR3 amino acids: CASSSYRGNYGYTF. The CDR3 bases are TGTGCCAGCAGTTCCTACAGGGGCAACTATGGCTACACCTTC.

The rearrangement joins TRBV18 to TRBJ2-7; TRBD2 agrees at 7 bases. Trimming at V came to 8 bases and at J to 0 bases, leaving 7 bases not matched to a gene. Germline V gene data show CDR1 as KGHSH and CDR2 as LQKENI. This CDR3 is 14 amino acids long. The CDR3 here is CASAGTGGSYEQYF. CDR3 nucleotides: TGTGCCAGCGCCGGGACGGGGGGCTCCTACGAGCAGTACTTC.

The chain links TRBV5-1 to TRBJ2-7; weak D call: TRBD1 (7 bases). This CDR3 has 14 residues. The V gene lost 5 bases and the J gene lost 3 bases, with 15 bases spanning the gap. CDR1 is SGHRS, CDR2 YFSETQ, per germline. The CDR3 DNA is TGCGCCAGCAGGGATGCAGGGGGACTCTACGAGCAGTACTTC. It codes for CASRDAGGLYEQYF.

The chain uses TRBV10-3 and TRBJ2-5; 7 positions match TRBD2. Trimming removed 3 bases from V and 3 bases from J; junction bases left unmatched: 4. CDR3 size: 14 residues. Germline V gene data show CDR1 as ENHRY and CDR2 as SYGVKD. The DNA for the CDR3 is TGTGCCATCAGTGATTTGGGAGGGGAAGAGACCCAGTACTTC. This translates into CAISDLGGEETQYF.

The chain carries TRBV7-3 and TRBJ2-7; 10 bases match TRBD1. The CDR3 is 16 amino acids. Per the germline V gene, CDR1 is SGHTA and CDR2 is FQGTGA. With 4 bases clipped from V and 6 bases from J, the junction kept 12 bases outside the gene matches. Written as DNA, the CDR3 is TGTGCCAGCAGCTCAAAAATAAGACAGGGGGCCGGCGAGCAGTACTTC. Translation gives CASSSKIRQGAGEQYF.

The chain recombines TRBV28 with TRBJ2-4; D is perhaps TRBD1 or TRBD2 (5 bases each). Germline CDR1 is MDHEN and CDR2 is SYDVKM. CDR3 size: 14 residues. V lost 3 bases and J 2 bases, leaving 8 bases between the germline ends. The CDR3 protein is CASSFGTTKNIQYF. CDR3 in DNA: TGTGCCAGCAGTTTCGGGACGACCAAAAACATTCAGTACTTC.

This clone occurred once. The chain combines TRBV21-1 with TRBJ1-5. TRBV21-1 is listed as a pseudogene. The CDR3 length is 12 residues. The CDR3 DNA follows: TGTGCCAGCAGCCGGCACAATCAGCCCCAGCATTTT. Protein: CASSRHNQPQHF.

The gene calls are TRBV6-1 and TRBJ1-5; D possibly corresponds to TRBD1 (5 bases). CDR3 length: 16 amino acids. From germline, CDR1 is MNHNS and CDR2 SASEGT. Trimming left V 4 bases short and J 5 bases short, with 18 bases between. The CDR3 protein is CASSATATRLYQPQHF. CDR3 DNA sequence: TGTGCCAGCAGTGCGACAGCTACCCGATTGTATCAGCCCCAGCATTTT.

The J gene is TRBJ2-7, the V gene TRBV6-1; TRBD2 matches 12 bases. Per germline, CDR1 MNHNS and CDR2 SASEGT. There are 15 residues in the CDR3. V dropped 7 bases and J dropped 0; count of bases not matched to a gene: 4. This chain's CDR3 is CASTGLAGSSYEQYF. DNA of the CDR3: TGTGCCAGCACTGGACTAGCGGGGAGCTCCTACGAGCAGTACTTC.

The chain couples TRBV20-1 to TRBJ2-3; no definite D call. V was pared by 3 bases and J by 2 bases, with 3 bases between. Germline-derived CDR1 and CDR2 are DFQATT and SNEGSKA (reference sequence). The length of the CDR3 is 11 residues. Written as DNA, the CDR3 is TGCAGTGCTAGCTACACAGATACGCAGTATTTT. Translation gives CSASYTDTQYF.

This chain connects TRBV5-1 to TRBJ1-2; 8 bases are a match to TRBD1. The CDR3 runs 17 residues. From germline, CDR1 is SGHRS and CDR2 YFSETQ. V trimming: 3 bases; J trimming: 5 bases; junction bases outside the gene matches: 15. The CDR3 DNA is TGCGCCAGCAGCTGGACCCCGGGACAGGCGATTCCTTATGGCTACACCTTC. This translates into CASSWTPGQAIPYGYTF. Variable domain in full (rest from reference TRBV5-1 and TRBJ1-2): KAGVTQTPRYLIKTRGQQVTLSCSPISGHRSVSWYQQTPGQGLQFLFEYFSETQRNKGNFPGRFSGRQFSNSRSEMNVSTLELGDSALYLCASSWTPGQAIPYGYTFGSGTRLTVV.

The genes are TRBV7-2 and TRBJ2-5; D gene uncertain. Germline CDR1 and CDR2: SGHTA and FQGNSA. Between the trimmed V and J ends, which lost 0 bases and 4 bases, there was a span of 18 bases. CDR3 length equals 17 residues. The CDR3 sequence is CASSLASRGRLAETQYF. CDR3 nucleotides: TGTGCCAGCAGCTTAGCGTCACGAGGTAGATTGGCAGAGACCCAGTACTTC.

This clone was counted many times. This CDR3 is also generated by other DNA sequences in the sample. The rearrangement uses TRBV19 and TRBJ1-1; no clear D. CDR1 is LNHDA and CDR2 is SQIVND in the germline V gene (reference sequence). V shed 3 bases and J shed 1 base, with 6 bases lying between them. The CDR3 is 13 residues long. DNA of the CDR3: TGTGCCAGTAGTATTCAGAGGAACACTGAAGCTTTCTTT. Its translation is CASSIQRNTEAFF.

The rearrangement joins TRBV25-1 to TRBJ2-7; 8 bases agree with TRBD2. After removal of 6 bases from V and 6 bases from J, the junction contained 10 bases not matched to a gene. CDR1 and CDR2 from the germline V gene are MGHDK and SYGVNS. The CDR3 spans 14 residues. CDR3 in amino acids: CASSPIGTSVEQYF. CDR3 sequence (DNA): TGTGCCAGCAGCCCGATCGGGACTAGTGTCGAGCAGTACTTC.

The rearrangement links TRBV6-5 to TRBJ2-2; TRBD1 agrees at 8 bases. V was clipped by 6 bases and J by 4 bases; unmatched bases: 7. Germline-derived CDR1 and CDR2 are MNHEY and SVGAGI. The CDR3 contains 15 residues. Here the CDR3 reads CASRLQGAVTGELFF. CDR3 coding DNA: TGTGCCAGCAGACTCCAGGGGGCGGTCACCGGGGAGCTGTTTTTT.